These T cell receptor beta chains were read from a single sample in a study of T cell responses to AZD1222 COVID-19 vaccine. Profiled with immunoSEQ multiplex PCR; TCRdb holds only in-frame clones, not every one. The table shows roughly 110,000 clones, with roughly 90% occurring only once. Material: peripheral blood, obtained on day 0 of AZD1222 vaccination. The receptors were sampled from an adult in good health. Each CDR3 is given with its conserved first and last residue. The D gene is left open where the match is weak. Expanded clones are given a class, and other clones once, few, many or no size at all.

clone size	V gene	J gene	D gene	CDR3 DNA	CDR3 protein
NA	TRBV6-2/TRBV6-3	TRBJ1-1	TRBD1	TGTGCCAGCAGTTACTCGAGCCAGGGGGGAGCTTTCTTT	CASSYSSQGGAFF
few	TRBV10-3	TRBJ1-2	NA	TGTGCCATCAGTGAGTCGATGAGCTATGGCTACACCTTC	CAISESMSYGYTF
NA	TRBV7-9	TRBJ2-3	TRBD2	TGTGCCAGCAGCTTACTCAGCGGGGGGCCCACAGATACGCAGTATTTT	CASSLLSGGPTDTQYF
NA	TRBV18	TRBJ1-5	TRBD1	TGTGCCAGCTCACCGAACGGGTTGTCCGGGACAGGGGTTTTGGATGATCAGCCCCAGCATTTT	CASSPNGLSGTGVLDDQPQHF
NA	TRBV24-1	TRBJ2-1	TRBD2	TGTGCCACCAACAGCGGGGGGAGGGATGAGCAGTTCTTC	CATNSGGRDEQFF
NA	TRBV19	TRBJ2-5	TRBD1	TGTGCCAGTAGTATAAGGGGGCGAGGAGAGACCCAGTACTTC	CASSIRGRGETQYF
few	TRBV12-3/TRBV12-4	TRBJ1-2	NA	TGTGCCAGCAGCCTGGACAGAAGCTATGGCTACACCTTC	CASSLDRSYGYTF
NA	TRBV7-2	TRBJ2-3	NA	TGTGCCAGCAGCTCGATGGGGGGGCGGGGCACAGATACGCAGTATTTT	CASSSMGGRGTDTQYF
NA	TRBV12-5	TRBJ2-7	TRBD2	TGTGCTAGTGGTCCGGGGGGTGCGAGCGAGCAGTACTTC	CASGPGGASEQYF
few	TRBV18	TRBJ1-2	NA	TGTGCCAGCTCACCCACAGCCAGAGGGTACTATGGCTACACCTTC	CASSPTARGYYGYTF
NA	TRBV30	TRBJ1-1	NA	TGTGCCTGGAGTGATCCCCTTGAAGCTTTCTTT	CAWSDPLEAFF
NA	TRBV7-3	TRBJ2-5	NA	TGTGCCAGCAGCTTAAGCGGGGCGAGGGAGACCCAGTACTTC	CASSLSGARETQYF
few	TRBV19	TRBJ2-3	NA	TGTGCCAGTAGTATAGGCGGCGGAGATACGCAGTATTTT	CASSIGGGDTQYF
NA	TRBV19	TRBJ2-7	NA	TGTGCCAGTAGTATTGGGACAAGCTCCTACGAGCAGTACTTC	CASSIGTSSYEQYF
NA	TRBV30	TRBJ2-1	NA	TGTGCCTGGAGTGTTAGAGGAGATGAGCAGTTCTTC	CAWSVRGDEQFF
NA	TRBV7-3	TRBJ2-2	TRBD1	TGTGCCAGCAGCCTAAAGGGGACAGGGTCCGGGGAGCTGTTTTTT	CASSLKGTGSGELFF
once	TRBV7-9	TRBJ1-5	NA	TGTGCCAGCAGCTTAGGGGGTCGCAAGGGGGTCTATCAGCCCCAGCATTTT	CASSLGGRKGVYQPQHF
NA	TRBV6-5	TRBJ1-5	NA	TGTGCCACGAGGGGGGCAGGCAATCAGCCCCAGCATTTT	CATRGAGNQPQHF
NA	TRBV9	TRBJ2-3	TRBD2	TGTGCCAGCAGCGTAGATCCTAGCGGGGGGGTTACAGATACGCAGTATTTT	CASSVDPSGGVTDTQYF
NA	TRBV18	TRBJ1-3	NA	TGTGCCAGCTCACCAGGCTCCGGGACACTTAGAAACACCATATATTTT	CASSPGSGTLRNTIYF
NA	TRBV19	TRBJ2-7	NA	TGTGCCAGTAGTTCCCCGACCCCCAGGGGCCCAAGGAGCTCCTACGAGCAGTACTTC	CASSSPTPRGPRSSYEQYF
NA	TRBV4-2	TRBJ2-7	TRBD2	TGTGCCAGCAGCCAAGCGACTAGCGGGGTTGGAGTCTACGAGCAGTACTTC	CASSQATSGVGVYEQYF
NA	TRBV4-3	TRBJ2-5	NA	TGCGCCAGCAGCCAAGATAGGGGGTGGAGGGAGACCCAGTACTTC	CASSQDRGWRETQYF
NA	TRBV6-2/TRBV6-3	TRBJ1-2	NA	TGTGCCAGCAGTTACCTAGGGTATAGGGCCCAGGATGGCTACACCTTC	CASSYLGYRAQDGYTF
NA	TRBV2	TRBJ2-2	TRBD2	TGTGCCAGCAGTTACAGGACTAGCTGGACCGGGGAGCTGTTTTTT	CASSYRTSWTGELFF
NA	TRBV30	TRBJ1-6	TRBD1	TGTGCCTGGTACAGGGGGAAGAGTTTTCGGGATAATTCACCCCTCCACTTT	CAWYRGKSFRDNSPLHF
NA	TRBV19	TRBJ1-1	NA	TGTGCCAGTAGTTTCGACAGAAGGAACACTGAAGCTTTCTTT	CASSFDRRNTEAFF
NA	TRBV7-6	TRBJ1-1	NA	TGTGCCAGCAGCCTAATTACAGGAGACACTGAAGCTTTCTTT	CASSLITGDTEAFF
NA	TRBV30	TRBJ1-1	NA	TGTGCCTGGAGTAGAGGAGGTGGGAACACTGAAGCTTTCTTT	CAWSRGGGNTEAFF
NA	TRBV6-1	TRBJ2-7	TRBD1	TGTGCCAGCAGTGAGGACAGGGTGATCTACGAGCAGTACTTC	CASSEDRVIYEQYF
NA	TRBV7-3	TRBJ1-1	TRBD1	TGTGCCAGCAGCCCCCGCAGGGGGGGTGAAGCTTTCTTT	CASSPRRGGEAFF
NA	TRBV7-2	TRBJ2-5	TRBD1	TGTGCCAGCAGACAAAACAGGGGGCGGGAGACCCAGTACTTC	CASRQNRGRETQYF
NA	TRBV5-1	TRBJ2-7	NA	TGCGCCAGCAGCTTGGAAATATCAACCCCAGGGCAGTACTTC	CASSLEISTPGQYF
few	TRBV5-5	TRBJ1-1	NA	TGTGCCAGCAGCGGGGGAATGAACACTGAAGCTTTCTTT	CASSGGMNTEAFF
NA	TRBV5-1	TRBJ1-2	TRBD1	TGCGCCAGCTCCCCGGGACAGCCTAACTATGGCTACACCTTC	CASSPGQPNYGYTF
NA	TRBV28	TRBJ1-1	TRBD1	TGTGCCAGCAGTCCTAATACGGACAGGGACGCTTTCTTT	CASSPNTDRDAFF
once	TRBV14	TRBJ2-3	TRBD2	TGTGCCAGCAGCCCTTTAGCGGGGGCCGCTACAGATACGCAGTATTTT	CASSPLAGAATDTQYF
NA	TRBV5-1	TRBJ1-6	NA	TGCGCCAGCAGCTTGGCCTCTAGGACCCCGGCGGGGGATAATTCACCCCTCCACTTT	CASSLASRTPAGDNSPLHF
NA	TRBV5-1	TRBJ2-6	NA	TGCGCCAGCAGCTTGGGAGGGACCGGGGCCAACGTCCTGACTTTC	CASSLGGTGANVLTF
NA	TRBV25-1	TRBJ2-5	TRBD1	TGTGCCAGCAGTGAATTCGGACAGGGGAAGGTTCTGGAGACCCAGTACTTC	CASSEFGQGKVLETQYF
NA	TRBV7-9	TRBJ1-2	TRBD1	TGTGCCAGCAGCCTTCGGACAGGCTATGGCTACACCTTC	CASSLRTGYGYTF
NA	TRBV7-2	TRBJ1-2	TRBD1	TGTGCCAGCAGATCCACAGGGGGGAGGGATGGCTACACCTTC	CASRSTGGRDGYTF
NA	TRBV6-5	TRBJ2-7	TRBD2	TGTGCCAGCAGGGTGGGCGGGGGGCAAGTGATGGAGCAGTACTTC	CASRVGGGQVMEQYF
NA	TRBV27	TRBJ2-3	NA	TGTGCCAGCAGTTTGCTCACAGGCACAGATACGCAGTATTTT	CASSLLTGTDTQYF
NA	TRBV2	TRBJ2-7	NA	TGTGCCAGCAACCTGGGGTTCTACGAGCAGTACTTC	CASNLGFYEQYF
NA	TRBV3-1/TRBV3-2	TRBJ1-4	NA	TGTGCCAGCAGGCGACGGGTTAATGAAAAACTGTTTTTT	CASRRRVNEKLFF
NA	TRBV6-6	TRBJ1-4	TRBD1	TGTGCCAGCAGTTACTCAAGGGGGCGCAATGAAAAACTGTTTTTT	CASSYSRGRNEKLFF
NA	TRBV3-1/TRBV3-2	TRBJ1-3	TRBD1	TGTGCCAGCAGCCATCAGACAGGGATGGATAGGGGAAACACCATATATTTT	CASSHQTGMDRGNTIYF
NA	TRBV9	TRBJ2-5	TRBD2	TGTGCCAGCAGCGTCGCGAGGGGTAGCGGGGGGGCAGGGACCCAGTACTTC	CASSVARGSGGAGTQYF
few	TRBV11-2	TRBJ2-7	NA	TGTGCCAGCAGCCCCGACAGGTACGAGCAGTACTTC	CASSPDRYEQYF
NA	TRBV5-5	TRBJ1-4	TRBD1	TGTGCCAGCAGCTTGGGACAGGGCGGCGTAACTAATGAAAAACTGTTTTTT	CASSLGQGGVTNEKLFF
NA	TRBV14	TRBJ1-2	NA	TGTGCCAGCAGCCAAGGGACATCGGACTATGGCTACACCTTC	CASSQGTSDYGYTF
NA	TRBV6-2/TRBV6-3	TRBJ1-2	NA	TGTGCCAGCAGTTACGATCGTTTTGGCAGGCAACATAACTATGGCTACACCTTC	CASSYDRFGRQHNYGYTF
NA	TRBV7-9	TRBJ1-1	NA	TGTGCCAGCAGCTTATCTAGGTTGAACACTGAAGCTTTCTTT	CASSLSRLNTEAFF
NA	TRBV9	TRBJ2-5	NA	TGTGCCAGCAGCAAGCCAGGCTCTCTAGAGACCCAGTACTTC	CASSKPGSLETQYF
NA	TRBV5-6	TRBJ1-5	TRBD1	TGTGCCAGCAGCGTCACAGGGGGATACAATCAGCCCCAGCATTTT	CASSVTGGYNQPQHF
NA	TRBV6-2/TRBV6-3	TRBJ1-5	NA	TGTGCCAGCAGTACCTCCAATCAGCCCCAGCATTTT	CASSTSNQPQHF
NA	TRBV24-1	TRBJ2-1	TRBD2	TGTGCCACCAGTGATTTGAGGCTAGCGGGGGACGAGCAGTTCTTC	CATSDLRLAGDEQFF
medium-sized	TRBV6-4	TRBJ2-2	NA	TGTGCCAGCAGTGACGGGGGGAACACCGGGGAGCTGTTTTTT	CASSDGGNTGELFF
NA	TRBV19	TRBJ1-5	NA	TGTGCCAGTAGTCAGGACAGTAGCAATCAGCCCCAGCATTTT	CASSQDSSNQPQHF